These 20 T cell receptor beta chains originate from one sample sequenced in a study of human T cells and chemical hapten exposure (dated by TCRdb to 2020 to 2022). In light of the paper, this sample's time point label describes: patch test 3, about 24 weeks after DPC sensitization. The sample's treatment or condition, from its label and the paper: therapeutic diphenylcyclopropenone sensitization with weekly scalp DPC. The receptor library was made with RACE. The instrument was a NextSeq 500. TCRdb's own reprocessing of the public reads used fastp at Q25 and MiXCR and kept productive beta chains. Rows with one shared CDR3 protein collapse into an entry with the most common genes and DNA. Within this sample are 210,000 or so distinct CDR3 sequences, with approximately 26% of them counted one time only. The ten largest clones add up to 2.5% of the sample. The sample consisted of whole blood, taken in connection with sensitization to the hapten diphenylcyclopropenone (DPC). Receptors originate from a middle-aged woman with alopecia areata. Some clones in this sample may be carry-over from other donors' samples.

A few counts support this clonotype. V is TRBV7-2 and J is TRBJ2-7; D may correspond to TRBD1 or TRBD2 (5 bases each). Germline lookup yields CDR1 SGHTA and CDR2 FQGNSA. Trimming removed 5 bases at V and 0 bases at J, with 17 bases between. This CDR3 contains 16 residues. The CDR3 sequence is CASSRTGAVSSYEQYF. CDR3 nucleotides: TGTGCCAGCAGCCGAACCGGGGCGGTCAGCTCCTACGAGCAGTACTTC. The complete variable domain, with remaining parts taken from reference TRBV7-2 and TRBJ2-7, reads GAGVSQSPSNKVTEKGKDVELRCDPISGHTALYWYRQSLGQGLEFLIYFQGNSAPDKSGLPSDRFSAERTGGSVSTLTIQRTQQEDSAVYLCASSRTGAVSSYEQYFGPGTRLTVT.

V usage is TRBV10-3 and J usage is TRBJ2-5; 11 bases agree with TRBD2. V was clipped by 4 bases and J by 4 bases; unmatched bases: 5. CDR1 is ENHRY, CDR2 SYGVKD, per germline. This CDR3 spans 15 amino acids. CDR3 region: CAISGLAGSRETQYF. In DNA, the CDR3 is TGTGCCATCAGTGGACTAGCGGGATCCCGAGAGACCCAGTACTTC.

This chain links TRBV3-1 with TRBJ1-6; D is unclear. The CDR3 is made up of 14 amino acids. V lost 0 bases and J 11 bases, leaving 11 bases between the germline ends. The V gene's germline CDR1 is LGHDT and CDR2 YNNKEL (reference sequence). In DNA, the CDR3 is TGTGCCAGCAGCCAAGAGTATACGGGTACACCCCTCCACTTT. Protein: CASSQEYTGTPLHF.

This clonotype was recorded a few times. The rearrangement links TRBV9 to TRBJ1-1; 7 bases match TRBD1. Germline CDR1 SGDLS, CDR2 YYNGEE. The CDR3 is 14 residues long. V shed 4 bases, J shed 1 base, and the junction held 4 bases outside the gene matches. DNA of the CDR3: TGTGCCAGCAGCCCAGGGGACAGGAACACTGAAGCTTTCTTT. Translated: CASSPGDRNTEAFF.

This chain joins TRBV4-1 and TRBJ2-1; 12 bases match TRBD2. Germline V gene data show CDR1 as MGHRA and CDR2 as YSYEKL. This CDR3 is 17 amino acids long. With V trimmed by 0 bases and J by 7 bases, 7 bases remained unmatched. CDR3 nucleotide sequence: TGCGCCAGCAGCCAAGATTTGACTAGCGGGAGTAGAAATGAGCAGTTCTTC. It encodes CASSQDLTSGSRNEQFF.

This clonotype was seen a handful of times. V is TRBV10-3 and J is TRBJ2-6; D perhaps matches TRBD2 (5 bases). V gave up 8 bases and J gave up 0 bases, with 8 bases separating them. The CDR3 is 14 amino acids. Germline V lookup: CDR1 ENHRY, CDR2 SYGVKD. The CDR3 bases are TGTGCCATCGCGAGGGACTCTGGGGCCAACGTCCTGACTTTC. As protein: CAIARDSGANVLTF.

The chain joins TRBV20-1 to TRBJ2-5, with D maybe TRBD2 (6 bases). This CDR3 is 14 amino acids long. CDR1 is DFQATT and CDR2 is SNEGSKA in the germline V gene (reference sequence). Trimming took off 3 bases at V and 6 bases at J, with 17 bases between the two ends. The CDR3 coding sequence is TGCAGTGCTAGCGGCGGGATCCGACGAAAGACCCAGTACTTC. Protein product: CSASGGIRRKTQYF.

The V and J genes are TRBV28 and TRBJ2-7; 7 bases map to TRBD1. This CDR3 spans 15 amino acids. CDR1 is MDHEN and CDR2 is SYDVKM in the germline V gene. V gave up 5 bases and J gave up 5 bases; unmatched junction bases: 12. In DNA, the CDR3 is TGTGCCAGCAGTCCGGCCGGGACAGAAATCCACGAGCAGTACTTC. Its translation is CASSPAGTEIHEQYF. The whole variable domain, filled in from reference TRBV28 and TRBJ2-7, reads DVKVTQSSRYLVKRTGEKVFLECVQDMDHENMFWYRQDPGLGLRLIYFSYDVKMKEKGDIPEGYSVSREKKERFSLILESASTNQTSMYLCASSPAGTEIHEQYFGPGTRLTVT.

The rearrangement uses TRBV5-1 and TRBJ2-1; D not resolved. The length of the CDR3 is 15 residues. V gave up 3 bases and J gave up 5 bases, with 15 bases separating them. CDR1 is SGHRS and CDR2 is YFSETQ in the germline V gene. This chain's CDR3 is CASSSLTTPDNEQFF. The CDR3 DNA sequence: TGCGCCAGCAGCTCTCTTACTACACCGGACAATGAGCAGTTCTTC. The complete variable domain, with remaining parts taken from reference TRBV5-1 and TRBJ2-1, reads KAGVTQTPRYLIKTRGQQVTLSCSPISGHRSVSWYQQTPGQGLQFLFEYFSETQRNKGNFPGRFSGRQFSNSRSEMNVSTLELGDSALYLCASSSLTTPDNEQFFGPGTRLTVL.

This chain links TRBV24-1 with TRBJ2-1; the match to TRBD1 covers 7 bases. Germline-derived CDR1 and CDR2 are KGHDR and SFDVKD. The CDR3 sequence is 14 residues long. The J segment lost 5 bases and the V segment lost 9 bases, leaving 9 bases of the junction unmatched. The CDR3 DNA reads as TGTGCCACCTGCGACTCCAGGGGGAACAATGAGCAGTTCTTC. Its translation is CATCDSRGNNEQFF.

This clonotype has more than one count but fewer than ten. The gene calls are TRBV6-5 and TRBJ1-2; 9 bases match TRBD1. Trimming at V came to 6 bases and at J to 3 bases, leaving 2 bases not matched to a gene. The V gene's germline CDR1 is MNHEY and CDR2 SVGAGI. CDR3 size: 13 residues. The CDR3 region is CASRGQGDYGYTF. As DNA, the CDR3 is TGTGCCAGCAGGGGACAGGGAGACTATGGCTACACCTTC.

For the CDR3, the DNA is TGCGCCAGCAGGCCATGGACAGAGAACACTGAAGCTTTCTTT. Its protein product is CASRPWTENTEAFF. V usage is TRBV4-1 and J usage is TRBJ1-1, with a tentative D call TRBD1 (6 bases). Trimming took 6 bases from V and 1 from J, leaving 12 bases between them. This CDR3 has 14 amino acids. Germline V lookup: CDR1 MGHRA, CDR2 YSYEKL.

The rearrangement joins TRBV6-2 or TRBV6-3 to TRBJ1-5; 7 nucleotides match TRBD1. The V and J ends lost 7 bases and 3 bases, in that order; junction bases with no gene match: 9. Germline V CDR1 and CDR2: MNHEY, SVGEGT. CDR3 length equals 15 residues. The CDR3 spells CASKPQGVVNQPQHF. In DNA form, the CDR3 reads TGTGCCAGCAAACCCCAGGGGGTGGTCAATCAGCCCCAGCATTTT.

In DNA form, the CDR3 reads TGTGCCAGCAGTCGAGCGAGTGGGGTCCCCTATGGCTACACCTTC. Amino acid sequence: CASSRASGVPYGYTF. This rearrangement joins TRBV3-1 to TRBJ1-2; unclear D gene. The length of the CDR3 is 15 residues. Germline CDR1 is LGHDT and CDR2 is YNNKEL (reference sequence). Trimming stripped 6 bases from V and 4 bases from J, with 18 bases between.

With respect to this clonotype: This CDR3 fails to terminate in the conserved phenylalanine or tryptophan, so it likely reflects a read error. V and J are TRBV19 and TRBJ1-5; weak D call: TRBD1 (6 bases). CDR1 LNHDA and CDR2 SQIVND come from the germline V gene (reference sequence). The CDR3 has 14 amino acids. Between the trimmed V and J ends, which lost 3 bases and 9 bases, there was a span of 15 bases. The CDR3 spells CASSIQGSGWPQHL. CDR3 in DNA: TGTGCCAGTAGTATCCAGGGGTCCGGGTGGCCCCAGCATCTT.

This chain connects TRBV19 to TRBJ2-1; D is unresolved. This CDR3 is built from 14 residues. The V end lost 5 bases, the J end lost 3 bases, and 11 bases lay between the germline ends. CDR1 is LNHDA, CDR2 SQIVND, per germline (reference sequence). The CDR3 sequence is CASSRTVGYNEQFF. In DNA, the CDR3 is TGTGCCAGTAGTCGAACAGTGGGCTACAATGAGCAGTTCTTC.

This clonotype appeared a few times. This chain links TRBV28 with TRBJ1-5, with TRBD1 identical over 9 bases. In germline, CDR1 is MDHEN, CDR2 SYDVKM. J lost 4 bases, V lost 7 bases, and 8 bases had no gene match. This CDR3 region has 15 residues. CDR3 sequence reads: CASTSPGTGNQPQHF. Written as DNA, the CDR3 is TGTGCCAGCACCTCACCGGGGACAGGGAATCAGCCCCAGCATTTT.

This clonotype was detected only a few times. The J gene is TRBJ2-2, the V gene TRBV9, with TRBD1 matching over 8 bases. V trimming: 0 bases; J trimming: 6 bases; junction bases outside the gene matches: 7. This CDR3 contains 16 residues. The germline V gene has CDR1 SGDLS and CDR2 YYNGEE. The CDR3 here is CASSVDDRGLAGELFF. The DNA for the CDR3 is TGTGCCAGCAGCGTAGACGACAGGGGTTTGGCCGGGGAGCTGTTTTTT. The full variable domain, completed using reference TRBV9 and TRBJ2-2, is DSGVTQTPKHLITATGQRVTLRCSPRSGDLSVYWYQQSLDQGLQFLIQYYNGEERAKGNILERFSAQQFPDLHSELNLSSLELGDSALYFCASSVDDRGLAGELFFGEGSRLTVL.

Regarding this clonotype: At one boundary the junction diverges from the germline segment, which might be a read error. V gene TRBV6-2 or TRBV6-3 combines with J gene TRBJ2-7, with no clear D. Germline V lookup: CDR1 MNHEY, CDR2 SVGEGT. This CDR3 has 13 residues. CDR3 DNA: TGTGCCAGCACCCCTCGACGCCCCTATGAGCAGTACTTC. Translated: CASTPRRPYEQYF.

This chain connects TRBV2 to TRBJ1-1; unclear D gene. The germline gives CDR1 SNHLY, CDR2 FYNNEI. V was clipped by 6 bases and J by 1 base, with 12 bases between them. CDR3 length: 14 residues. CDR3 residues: CASRAGISNTEAFF. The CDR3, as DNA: TGTGCCAGCAGAGCAGGAATCTCGAACACTGAAGCTTTCTTT. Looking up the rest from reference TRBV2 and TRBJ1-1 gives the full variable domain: EPEVTQTPSHQVTQMGQEVILRCVPISNHLYFYWYRQILGQKVEFLVSFYNNEISEKSEIFDDQFSVERPDGSNFTLKIRSTKLEDSAMYFCASRAGISNTEAFFGQGTRLTVV.